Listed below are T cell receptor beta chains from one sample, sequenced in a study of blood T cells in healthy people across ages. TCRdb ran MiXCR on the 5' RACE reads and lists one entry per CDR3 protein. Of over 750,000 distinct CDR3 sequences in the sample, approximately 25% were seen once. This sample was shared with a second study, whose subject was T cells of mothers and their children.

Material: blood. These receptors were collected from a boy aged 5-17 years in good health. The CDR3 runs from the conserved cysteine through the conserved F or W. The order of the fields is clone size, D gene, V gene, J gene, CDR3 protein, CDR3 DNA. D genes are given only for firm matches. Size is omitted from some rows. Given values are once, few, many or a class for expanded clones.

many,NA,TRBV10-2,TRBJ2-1,CASSEYNEQFF,TGTGCCAGCAGTGAGTACAATGAGCAGTTCTTC
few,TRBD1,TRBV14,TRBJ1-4,CASSQGQGEKLFF,TGTGCCAGCAGCCAGGGACAGGGGGAAAAACTGTTTTTT
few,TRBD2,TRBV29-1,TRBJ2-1,CSVESLLAGVVNEQFF,TGCAGCGTTGAAAGCCTACTAGCGGGAGTTGTGAATGAGCAGTTCTTC
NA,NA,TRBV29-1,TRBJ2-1,CSTLRGFGDEQFF,TGCAGCACCCTTAGGGGCTTTGGGGATGAGCAGTTCTTC
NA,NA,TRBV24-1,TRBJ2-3,CATSDSLGDIVTDTQYF,TGTGCCACCAGTGATTCGTTGGGGGACATAGTCACAGATACGCAGTATTTT
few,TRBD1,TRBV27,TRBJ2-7,CASSKGQGTYEQYF,TGTGCCAGCAGTAAAGGACAGGGGACCTACGAGCAGTACTTC
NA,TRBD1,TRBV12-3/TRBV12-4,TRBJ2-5,CASTRQGAGETQYF,TGTGCCAGCACCCGACAGGGGGCAGGGGAGACCCAGTACTTC
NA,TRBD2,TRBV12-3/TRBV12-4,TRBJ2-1,CASTSGTSPIYEQFF,TGTGCCAGCACTTCCGGGACTAGCCCAATCTATGAGCAGTTCTTC
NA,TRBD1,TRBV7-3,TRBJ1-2,CASSVSGTGFGYTF,TGTGCCAGCAGCGTATCCGGGACAGGGTTTGGCTACACCTTC
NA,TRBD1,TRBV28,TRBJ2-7,CASSLIIIGGQGIDEQYF,TGTGCCAGCAGTTTGATCATTATTGGGGGACAGGGTATAGACGAGCAGTACTTC
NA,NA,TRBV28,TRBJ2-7,CASSLDESYEQYF,TGTGCCAGCAGTTTAGACGAGTCCTACGAGCAGTACTTC
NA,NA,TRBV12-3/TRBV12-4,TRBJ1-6,CASGGAENSPLHF,TGTGCCAGCGGGGGCGCAGAAAATTCACCCCTCCACTTT
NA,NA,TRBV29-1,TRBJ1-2,CSVAHYGYTF,TGCAGCGTCGCCCACTATGGCTACACCTTC
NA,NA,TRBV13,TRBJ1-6,CASSSEPGPNSPLHF,TGTGCCAGCAGCTCCGAACCGGGGCCTAATTCACCCCTCCACTTT
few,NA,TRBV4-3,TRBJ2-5,CASSPGTGAQETQYF,TGCGCCAGCAGCCCGGGGACCGGGGCACAAGAGACCCAGTACTTC
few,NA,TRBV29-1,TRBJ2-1,CSVELVNSYNEQFF,TGCAGCGTTGAGTTAGTCAACTCCTACAATGAGCAGTTCTTC
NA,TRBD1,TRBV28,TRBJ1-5,CASSRTGVGNQPQHF,TGTGCCAGCAGTCGGACAGGGGTTGGCAATCAGCCCCAGCATTTT
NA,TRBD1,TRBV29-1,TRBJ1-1,CSALTGVFLSNTEAFF,TGCAGCGCCCTGACAGGGGTCTTCTTATCGAACACTGAAGCTTTCTTT
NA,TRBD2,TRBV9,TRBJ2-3,CASSLPPRGKVRDTQYF,TGTGCCAGCAGCCTCCCCCCGCGGGGGAAGGTCCGGGATACGCAGTATTTT
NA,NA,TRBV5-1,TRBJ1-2,CASSLAQVDGYTF,TGCGCCAGCAGCTTGGCTCAGGTTGATGGCTACACCTTC
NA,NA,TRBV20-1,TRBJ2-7,CSASTAEDLGYEQYF,TGCAGTGCTAGTACTGCCGAGGACCTTGGGTACGAGCAGTACTTC
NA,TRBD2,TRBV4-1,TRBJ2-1,CASSHLGLAEPTFF,TGCGCCAGCAGCCACTTAGGACTAGCGGAACCAACGTTCTTC